The 14 T cell receptor beta chains in this list originate from one sample, sequenced in a study of response to subunit inactivated influenza vaccine. TCRdb reprocessed the RT-PCR reads with MiXCR, giving one entry per CDR3 protein. The table has hundreds of thousands of distinct CDR3 sequences, approximately 10% seen once. The sample here was PBMCs from blood, taken on the day of vaccination. Source of these receptors: a man between 50 and 59 years old who received an inactivated influenza vaccine.

There are many counts of this clonotype. The rearrangement links TRBV7-2 to TRBJ2-7; possibly TRBD1 for D (5 bases). The CDR3 consists of 15 residues. V lost 1 base to trimming and J lost 6 bases, with 16 bases between them. CDR1 is SGHTA and CDR2 is FQGNSA in the germline V gene. This CDR3 reads CASSLGRVGFAEQYF. Here the CDR3 DNA reads TGTGCCAGCAGCTTAGGCAGGGTGGGTTTCGCCGAGCAGTACTTC.

This clonotype was observed many times. This chain joins TRBV12-3 or TRBV12-4 and TRBJ2-2; the match to TRBD2 covers 7 bases. Losses at the gene ends were 5 bases for V and 1 base for J; bases not matched to a gene: 4. The CDR3 loop spans 15 amino acids. The CDR3 DNA reads TGTGCCAGCAGTCAACTAGCGTGGAACACCGGGGAGCTGTTTTTT. Protein: CASSQLAWNTGELFF.

This clonotype was detected many times. V and J are TRBV20-1 and TRBJ2-5, with 9 bases matching TRBD1. The CDR3 contains 14 residues. Germline V lookup: CDR1 DFQATT, CDR2 SNEGSKA (reference sequence). Trimming took 7 bases from V and 1 from J; bases not matched to a gene: 7. CDR3 amino acids: CSGSDRGVQETQYF. DNA of the CDR3: TGCAGTGGATCGGACAGGGGAGTCCAAGAGACCCAGTACTTC.

This clonotype was counted a few times. This chain joins TRBV20-1 and TRBJ1-4, with 10 bases identical to TRBD1. This CDR3 has 15 residues. The germline CDR1 and CDR2 sequences are DFQATT and SNEGSKA (reference sequence). Losses at the gene ends were 4 bases for V and 8 bases for J; bases not matched to a gene: 10. CDR3 in amino acids: CSAKKTGTGEEKLFF. CDR3 sequence (DNA): TGCAGTGCTAAAAAGACCGGGACAGGGGAAGAAAAACTGTTTTTT.

J is TRBJ2-6 and V is TRBV11-2; 8 nucleotides agree with TRBD1. The length of the CDR3 is 19 residues. The V segment lost 4 bases and the J segment 1 base; nucleotides outside the gene matches: 12. The V gene's germline CDR1 is SGHAT and CDR2 FQNNGV. CDR3 sequence (DNA): TGTGCCAGCAGCTCTCTTGGGGACAGGCTCACTTCTGGGGCCAACGTCCTGACTTTC. It translates to CASSSLGDRLTSGANVLTF. The full variable domain, with the rest looked up from reference TRBV11-2 and TRBJ2-6, is EAGVAQSPRYKIIEKRQSVAFWCNPISGHATLYWYQQILGQGPKLLIQFQNNGVVDDSQLPKDRFSAERLKGVDSTLKIQPAKLEDSAVYLCASSSLGDRLTSGANVLTFGAGSRLTVL.

This clonotype was seen repeatedly, ten times or more. The chain couples TRBV20-1 to TRBJ1-2; D gene ambiguous. The germline CDR1 and CDR2 sequences are DFQATT and SNEGSKA (reference sequence). This CDR3 region has 14 residues. Trimming pared 3 bases from V and 2 bases from J, leaving 13 bases between. The CDR3: CSASEGSSNYGYTF. Written as DNA, the CDR3 is TGCAGTGCTAGCGAGGGCAGTTCCAACTATGGCTACACCTTC.

V is TRBV4-3 and J is TRBJ2-2; D is unclear. This CDR3 has 15 amino acids. The V and J ends lost 0 bases and 0 bases respectively, with 5 bases between them. Germline-derived CDR1 and CDR2 are LGHNA and YSLEER. CDR3: CASSQDLTNTGELFF. The CDR3 coding sequence is TGCGCCAGCAGCCAAGATTTAACGAACACCGGGGAGCTGTTTTTT.

The chain combines TRBV20-1 with TRBJ2-3, with unresolved D. V lost 3 bases to trimming and J lost 0 bases, with 10 bases between them. From germline, CDR1 is DFQATT and CDR2 SNEGSKA (reference sequence). This CDR3 comprises 14 residues. The CDR3 region is CSASDVSSTDTQYF. CDR3 bases: TGCAGTGCTAGTGACGTGAGCAGCACAGATACGCAGTATTTT.

The sample holds a few counts of this clonotype. The V and J genes are TRBV5-6 and TRBJ1-4, with D perhaps TRBD1 (5 bases). The V and J ends lost 2 bases and 0 bases respectively, with 14 bases between them. Germline loops: CDR1 SGHDT, CDR2 YYEEEE. This CDR3 has 17 amino acids. CDR3 amino acids: CASSFLPDSATNEKLFF. The CDR3 DNA reads as TGTGCCAGCAGCTTCTTACCAGACAGTGCAACTAATGAAAAACTGTTTTTT.

This chain links TRBV6-2 or TRBV6-3 with TRBJ2-7; D may correspond to TRBD1 or TRBD2 (6 bases each). Trimming removed 2 bases from V and 2 bases from J, with 13 bases in between. This CDR3 comprises 15 residues. Germline V lookup: CDR1 MNHEY, CDR2 SVGEGT. Written as DNA, the CDR3 is TGTGCCAGCAGTTACGAGGGGGGCCCAACCTACGAGCAGTACTTC. Amino acids: CASSYEGGPTYEQYF.

This clonotype was counted at least ten times. The chain links TRBV7-2 to TRBJ2-3; weak D call: TRBD2 (6 bases). This CDR3 has 17 amino acids. V lost 0 bases and J 3 bases, leaving 16 bases between the germline ends. Germline V gene data show CDR1 as SGHTA and CDR2 as FQGNSA. The CDR3 loop reads CASSLAASGLMTDTQYF. The DNA for the CDR3 is TGTGCCAGCAGCTTAGCCGCCTCGGGACTTATGACAGATACGCAGTATTTT.

The chain recombines TRBV7-2 with TRBJ1-6; D is ambiguous. V gave up 1 base and J gave up 4 bases, with 5 bases separating them. The CDR3 has 14 amino acids. CDR1 is SGHTA, CDR2 FQGNSA, per germline. CDR3 sequence: CASSLGIYNSPLHF. As DNA, the CDR3 is TGTGCCAGCAGCTTAGGGATTTATAATTCACCCCTCCACTTT. Filled out from reference TRBV7-2 and TRBJ1-6, the complete variable domain reads GAGVSQSPSNKVTEKGKDVELRCDPISGHTALYWYRQSLGQGLEFLIYFQGNSAPDKSGLPSDRFSAERTGGSVSTLTIQRTQQEDSAVYLCASSLGIYNSPLHFGNGTRLTVT.

The CDR3: CASSLRTGVSNEKLFF. The CDR3 region has the DNA TGCGCCAGCAGCTTACGGACAGGGGTTTCAAATGAAAAACTGTTTTTT. The genes are TRBV5-1 and TRBJ1-4; 9 nucleotides agree with TRBD1. CDR1 and CDR2 from the germline V gene are SGHRS and YFSETQ. CDR3 length: 16 residues. V lost 2 bases to trimming and J lost 5 bases; unmatched junction nucleotides: 7.

This clonotype was seen at least ten times. J is TRBJ1-1 and V is TRBV7-9; D not certain. The V end lost 5 bases, the J end lost 0 bases, and 19 bases lay between the germline ends. The CDR3 extends over 17 amino acids. Germline V gene lookup returns CDR1 SEHNR and CDR2 FQNEAQ (reference sequence). CDR3 in amino acids: CASSPRSLTEVNTEAFF. In nucleotides, the CDR3 is TGTGCCAGCAGCCCACGTTCCCTAACTGAAGTGAACACTGAAGCTTTCTTT.